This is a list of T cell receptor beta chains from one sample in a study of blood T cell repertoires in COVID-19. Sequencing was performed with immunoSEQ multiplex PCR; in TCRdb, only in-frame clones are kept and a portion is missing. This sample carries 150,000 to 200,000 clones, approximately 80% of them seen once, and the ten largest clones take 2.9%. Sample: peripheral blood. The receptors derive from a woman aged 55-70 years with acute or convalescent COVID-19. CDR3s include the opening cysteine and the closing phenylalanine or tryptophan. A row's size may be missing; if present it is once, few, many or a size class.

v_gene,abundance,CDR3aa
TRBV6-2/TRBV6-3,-,CASSYGAGAHEQYF
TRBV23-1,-,CASSQSPGETPYEQYF
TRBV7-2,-,CASSLQRGGVDEQFF
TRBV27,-,CASRAAVADTQYF
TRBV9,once,CASSVRVSANTGELFF
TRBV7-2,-,CASSFSLAGGAIWGTQYF
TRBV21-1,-,CASSYPGLAGGNLYEQYF
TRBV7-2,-,CASSLVRGNSYNEQFF
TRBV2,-,CASWPGDYEQYF
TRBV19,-,CASRGQGAKVGSGELFF
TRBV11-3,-,CASSLESGSGNTIYF
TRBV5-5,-,CASSLASSLDTQYF
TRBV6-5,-,CASSYSGTDSREQFF
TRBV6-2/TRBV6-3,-,CASSRPYPGDTEAFF
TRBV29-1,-,CSVMPRQGSPEAFF
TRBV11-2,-,CASSLFGGYNEQFF
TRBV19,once,CASTFSTEAFF
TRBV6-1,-,CASSERGTEAFF
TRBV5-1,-,CASSLGRSGASYEQYF
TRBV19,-,CASRTDRGAEAFF
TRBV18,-,CASSPLAGETEAFF
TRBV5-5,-,CASSPVDRVNYGYTF
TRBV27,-,CASSYQGAPNYGYTF
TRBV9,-,CASSAVAGGPRGQETQYF
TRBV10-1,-,CASSDNQGIEAFF
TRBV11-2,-,CASSLWPGLSETEAFF
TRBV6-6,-,CASSTTGEGYEQYF
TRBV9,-,CASSVGPGRGTEAFF
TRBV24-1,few,CATSGRFGTGNTEAFF
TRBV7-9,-,CASSSPPGQLVTNEKLFF
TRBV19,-,CASGDRSRGWEQYF
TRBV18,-,CASSPYSSSNQPQHF
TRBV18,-,CASSSGQGTNSPLHF
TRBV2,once,CASSEQGQLNEQFF
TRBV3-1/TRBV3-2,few,CASSLPAGAGYGYTF
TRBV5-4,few,CASSLQTGGRNIQYF
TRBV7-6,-,CASSPRTVSGNTIYF
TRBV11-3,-,CASSGGSSYNEQFF
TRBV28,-,CASTDRVGYTF
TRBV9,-,CASSAPPGGGGNTIYF
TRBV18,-,CASHRGLGDTQYF
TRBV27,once,CASSLSRGSDYGYTF
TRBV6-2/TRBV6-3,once,CASSYSDMLGNQPQHF
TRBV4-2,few,CASSQDWGGKNIQYF
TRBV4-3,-,CASSQEVAVARETQYF
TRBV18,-,CASSPADRPLNEQFF
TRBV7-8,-,CASSPAGGLFF
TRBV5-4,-,CASSFGRGSANTGELFF
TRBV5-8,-,CASSSQRGASTDTQYF
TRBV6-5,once,CASSGTVGTEAFF
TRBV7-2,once,CASSLASGGFGKTQYF
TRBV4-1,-,CASSQDSQGANYNEQFF
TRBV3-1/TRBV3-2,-,CASSHWTSGGTFHEQFF
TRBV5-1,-,CASSLDRQGTTEAFF
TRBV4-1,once,CASSQPTATNTEAFF
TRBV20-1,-,CSASAGSYNSPLHF
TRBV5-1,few,CASSSPGTGSETQYF
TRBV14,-,CASSQAGIGGYTF